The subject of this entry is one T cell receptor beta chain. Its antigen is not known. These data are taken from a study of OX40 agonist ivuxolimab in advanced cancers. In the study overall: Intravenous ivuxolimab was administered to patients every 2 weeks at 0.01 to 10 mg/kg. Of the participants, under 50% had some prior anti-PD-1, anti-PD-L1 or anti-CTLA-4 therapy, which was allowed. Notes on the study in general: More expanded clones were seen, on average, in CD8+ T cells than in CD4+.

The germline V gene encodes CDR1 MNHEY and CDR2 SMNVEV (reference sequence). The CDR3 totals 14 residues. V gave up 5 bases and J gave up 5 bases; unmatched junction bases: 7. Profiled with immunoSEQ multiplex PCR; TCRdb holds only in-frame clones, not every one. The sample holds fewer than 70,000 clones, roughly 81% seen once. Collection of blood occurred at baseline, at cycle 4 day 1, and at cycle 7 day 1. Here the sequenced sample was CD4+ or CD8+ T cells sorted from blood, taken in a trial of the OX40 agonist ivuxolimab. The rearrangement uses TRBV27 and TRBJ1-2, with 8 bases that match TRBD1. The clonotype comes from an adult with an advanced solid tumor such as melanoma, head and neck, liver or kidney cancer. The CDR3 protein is CASSTLTGGYGYTF. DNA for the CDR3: TGTGCCAGCAGTACCCTCACAGGGGGTTATGGCTACACCTTC.